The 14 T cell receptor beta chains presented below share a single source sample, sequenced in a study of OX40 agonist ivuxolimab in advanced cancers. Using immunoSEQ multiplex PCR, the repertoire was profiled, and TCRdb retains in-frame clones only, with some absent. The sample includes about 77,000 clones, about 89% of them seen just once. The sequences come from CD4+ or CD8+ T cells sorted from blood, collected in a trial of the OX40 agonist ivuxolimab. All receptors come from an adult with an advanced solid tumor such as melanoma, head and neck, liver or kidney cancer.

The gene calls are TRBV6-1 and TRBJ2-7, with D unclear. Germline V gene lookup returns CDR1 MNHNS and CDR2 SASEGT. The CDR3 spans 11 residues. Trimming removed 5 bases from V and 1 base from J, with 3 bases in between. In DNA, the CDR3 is TGTGCCAGCAGTTGGTCCTACGAGCAGTACTTC. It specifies CASSWSYEQYF.

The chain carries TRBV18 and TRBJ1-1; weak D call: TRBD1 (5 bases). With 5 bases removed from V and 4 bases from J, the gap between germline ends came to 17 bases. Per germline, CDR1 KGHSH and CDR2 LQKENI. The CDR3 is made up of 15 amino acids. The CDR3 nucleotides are TGTGCCAGCTCAATGCCCCGGGGGTCGGGCACTGAAGCTTTCTTT. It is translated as CASSMPRGSGTEAFF.

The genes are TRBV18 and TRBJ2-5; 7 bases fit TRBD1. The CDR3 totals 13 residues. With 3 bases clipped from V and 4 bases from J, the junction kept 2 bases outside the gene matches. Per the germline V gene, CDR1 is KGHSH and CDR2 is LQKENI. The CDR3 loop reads CASSPGQLETQYF. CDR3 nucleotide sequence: TGTGCCAGCTCACCGGGACAGCTAGAGACCCAGTACTTC.

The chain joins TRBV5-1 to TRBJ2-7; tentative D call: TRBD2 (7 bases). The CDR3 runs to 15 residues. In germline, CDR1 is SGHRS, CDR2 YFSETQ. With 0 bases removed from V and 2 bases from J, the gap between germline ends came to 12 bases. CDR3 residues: CASSLGGGRTYEQYF. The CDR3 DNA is TGCGCCAGCAGCTTGGGCGGGGGCCGCACCTACGAGCAGTACTTC.

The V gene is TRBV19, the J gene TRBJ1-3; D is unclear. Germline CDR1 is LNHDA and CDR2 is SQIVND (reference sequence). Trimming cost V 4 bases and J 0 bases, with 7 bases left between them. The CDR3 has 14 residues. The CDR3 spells CASSTGFSGNTIYF. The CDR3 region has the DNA TGTGCCAGTAGTACAGGCTTCTCTGGAAACACCATATATTTT. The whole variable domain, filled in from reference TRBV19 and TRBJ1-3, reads DGGITQSPKYLFRKEGQNVTLSCEQNLNHDAMYWYRQDPGQGLRLIYYSQIVNDFQKGDIAEGYSVSREKKESFPLTVTSAQKNPTAFYLCASSTGFSGNTIYFGEGSWLTVV.

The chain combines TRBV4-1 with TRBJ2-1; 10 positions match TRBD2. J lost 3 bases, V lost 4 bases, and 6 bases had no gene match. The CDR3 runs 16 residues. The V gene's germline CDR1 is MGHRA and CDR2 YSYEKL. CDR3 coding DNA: TGCGCCAGCAGCCGGGGACTAGCGAGACTCTACAATGAGCAGTTCTTC. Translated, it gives CASSRGLARLYNEQFF.

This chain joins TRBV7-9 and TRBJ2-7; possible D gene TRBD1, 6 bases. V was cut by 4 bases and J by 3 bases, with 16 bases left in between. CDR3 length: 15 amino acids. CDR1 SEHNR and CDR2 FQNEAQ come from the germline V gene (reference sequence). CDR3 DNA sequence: TGTGCCAGCAGCTCAGGGGTAGCAACCCTCTACGAGCAGTACTTC. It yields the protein CASSSGVATLYEQYF.

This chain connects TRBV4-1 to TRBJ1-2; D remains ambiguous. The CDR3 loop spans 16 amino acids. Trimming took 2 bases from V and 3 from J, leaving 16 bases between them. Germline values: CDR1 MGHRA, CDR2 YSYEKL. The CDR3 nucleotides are TGCGCCAGCAGCCAAAGTGGTGTAGGACTCGACTATGGCTACACCTTC. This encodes CASSQSGVGLDYGYTF.

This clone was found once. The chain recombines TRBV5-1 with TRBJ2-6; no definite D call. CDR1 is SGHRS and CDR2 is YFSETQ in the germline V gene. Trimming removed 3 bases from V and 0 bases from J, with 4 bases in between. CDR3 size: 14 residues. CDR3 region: CASSWRSGANVLTF. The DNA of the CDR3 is TGCGCCAGCAGCTGGCGCTCTGGGGCCAACGTCCTGACTTTC. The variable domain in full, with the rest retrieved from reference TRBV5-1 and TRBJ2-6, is KAGVTQTPRYLIKTRGQQVTLSCSPISGHRSVSWYQQTPGQGLQFLFEYFSETQRNKGNFPGRFSGRQFSNSRSEMNVSTLELGDSALYLCASSWRSGANVLTFGAGSRLTVL.

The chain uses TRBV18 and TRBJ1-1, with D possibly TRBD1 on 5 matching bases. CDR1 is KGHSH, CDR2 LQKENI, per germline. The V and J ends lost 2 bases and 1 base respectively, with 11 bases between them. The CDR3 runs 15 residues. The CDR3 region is CASSPMGRENTEAFF. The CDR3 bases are TGTGCCAGCTCACCAATGGGACGGGAGAACACTGAAGCTTTCTTT.

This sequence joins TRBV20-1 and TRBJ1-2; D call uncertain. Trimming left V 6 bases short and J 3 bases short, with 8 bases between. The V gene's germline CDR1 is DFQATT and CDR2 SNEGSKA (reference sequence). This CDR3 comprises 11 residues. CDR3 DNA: TGCAGTGCCTTCCGAGACTATGGCTACACCTTC. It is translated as CSAFRDYGYTF.

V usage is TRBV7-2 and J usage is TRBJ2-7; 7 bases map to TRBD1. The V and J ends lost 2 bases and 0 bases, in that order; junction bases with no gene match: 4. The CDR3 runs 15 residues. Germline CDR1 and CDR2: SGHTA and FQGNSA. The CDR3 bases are TGTGCCAGCAGCTTACAGGGACAGAGCTCCTACGAGCAGTACTTC. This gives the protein CASSLQGQSSYEQYF.

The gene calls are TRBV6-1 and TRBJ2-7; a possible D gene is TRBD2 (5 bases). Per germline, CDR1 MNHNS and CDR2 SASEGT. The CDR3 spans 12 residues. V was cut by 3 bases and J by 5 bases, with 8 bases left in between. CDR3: CASSDWGDEQYF. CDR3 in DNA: TGTGCCAGCAGTGATTGGGGAGACGAGCAGTACTTC.

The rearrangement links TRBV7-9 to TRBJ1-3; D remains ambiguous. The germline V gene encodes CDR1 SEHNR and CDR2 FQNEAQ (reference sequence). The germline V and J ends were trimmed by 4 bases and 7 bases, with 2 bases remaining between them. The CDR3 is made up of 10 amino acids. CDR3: CASSSNTIYF. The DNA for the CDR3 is TGTGCCAGCAGCTCCAACACCATATATTTT. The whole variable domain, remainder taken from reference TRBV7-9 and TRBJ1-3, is DTGVSQNPRHKITKRGQNVTFRCDPISEHNRLYWYRQTLGQGPEFLTYFQNEAQLEKSRLLSDRFSAERPKGSFSTLEIQRTEQGDSAMYLCASSSNTIYFGEGSWLTVV.